This T cell receptor (beta chain) was observed in a study of shared clonotypes between healthy human individuals (TCRdb year 2020). Study-wide context: A few men and two women, aged 18 to 49 years, made up the cohort. The study deeply sequenced blood TCR repertoires of five healthy adults to estimate repertoire size and the extent of clonotype sharing between individuals. For each donor, CD4 naive and CD4 memory were each run on three plates, CD8 naive on two plates, and CD8 memory on one plate. Per donor, leukapheresis produced somewhere between about 0.85 and 9.5 billion PBMCs. Different laboratories and diverse techniques were used to prepare libraries and sequence TCR repertoires, to increase sequencing depth and limit assay-specific biases.

Inclusive of the bounding cysteine and phenylalanine, the CDR3 is 13 residues long. Just CDR3 DNA is preserved here, 39 bases in frame from base 1. CDR1 and CDR2 are drawn from the germline V gene: MGHDK, SYGVNS. Trimming takes 0 bases from V and 7 bases from J, and the germline ends sit 6 bases apart. This clone was recorded once. Its cognate antigen has yet to be identified. Per-base qualities were not stored, and no clone one base away is much larger. TCR CDR3 regions were amplified from genomic DNA by multiplex PCR using the deep immunoSEQ assay. Genomic DNA extracted from each cell subset was distributed evenly over all wells of several immunoSEQ 96-well plates, and each plate served as one replicate. For sorted subsets, 200 to 250 ng genomic DNA, equal to about 30,000 T cell genomes, was loaded into each replicate PCR. The purified libraries were quantified using a Qubit 3.0 fluorometer, sized with a Bioanalyzer 2100, and then quantified again using the KAPA Library Quantification kit. Each immunoSEQ 96-well plate was sequenced on its own single-read 150-cycle Illumina NextSeq 550 flow cell. The authors' analysis ran thus. The immunoSEQ output contained only junctional sequences without quality scores, so filtering could not match that applied to full-length reads. Sequences were annotated with PyIR, a Python wrapper for IgBLAST v1.9, using IMGT germline references to assign V/J genes and CDR3. Reads were filtered out if the reads had weak V/J assignments (E-value above 1e-6), no CDR3, stop codons, out-of-frame junctions, or ambiguous translated residues. V3J clonotypes were defined as sequences sharing an identical inferred V gene, J gene, and CDR3 amino acid sequence. The percentage overlap between two repertoires was calculated by dividing the number of shared unique clonotypes by the size of the smaller repertoire. RTK rarefaction, the Chao1 estimator, and Recon v2.1 estimates of unobserved clonotypes were used to assess repertoire richness. OLGA was used to compute generation probabilities for all TCRbeta clonotypes that the gDNA method yielded from four donors. Held by TCRdb, this immuneACCESS table contains in-frame sequences only and omits some clones. Under half of the omission traces to an unresolved V gene where checked; the cause of the rest is unknown. The D gene and trimming were derived from the DNA, and the V and J assignments and clone size from that table. In all, the sample holds around 1.5 million clones, and around 98% of those were seen once. The top ten constitute roughly 0.42% of the sample.

Paper-wide results and their limitations: The small number of donors limited the genetic and exposure-history diversity represented. Pairwise subsampling indicated that sequencing depth was expected to affect the degree of clonotype sharing among donors. Sampling was limited to blood, and TCR repertoires in tissue likely differ from TCR repertoires in blood. Even with the large sequencing depth, rarefaction of the sorted-subset datasets indicated that sequencing was incomplete. Larger estimated clonotype richness was generally found for naive subsets than for memory subsets. Compared with non-shared clonotypes, the clonotypes found in all four sorted-subset donors had higher generation probabilities. Sharing across a few donors was observed for approximately 5% of naive CD4, 3% to 3.5% of naive CD8, over 2% of memory CD4, and approximately 0.41% of memory CD8 clonotypes.

The donors were healthy, HIV-negative adults who had no recently reported acute infections or vaccinations. Every donor was a Caucasian adult residing in Nashville, Tennessee, USA. CD4+ T cells were enriched by magnetic negative selection; naive cells were then positively selected on CD45RA, and the negative fraction formed the memory subset. Blood was obtained by leukapheresis, after which PBMCs were separated by Ficoll-Histopaque density gradient centrifugation and cryopreserved in liquid nitrogen vapor phase. Purity and quantity of every magnetically sorted T cell population were checked by analytical flow cytometry. From each sorted fraction, genomic DNA was isolated and quantified by UV absorbance on a Nanodrop 2000c.

The sequencing sample was made of naive CD4+ T cells sorted from blood. The intended sense of this specimen's cell subset or site label: CD45RA+ positively selected. The receptor was isolated from a man aged 30 to 39 in good health. This sequence uses TRBV25-1 and TRBJ2-2; the D gene is unclear. The CDR3 protein is CASSEYIGGELFF. The nucleotide sequence is TGTGCCAGCAGTGAATATATAGGCGGGGAGCTGTTTTTT.